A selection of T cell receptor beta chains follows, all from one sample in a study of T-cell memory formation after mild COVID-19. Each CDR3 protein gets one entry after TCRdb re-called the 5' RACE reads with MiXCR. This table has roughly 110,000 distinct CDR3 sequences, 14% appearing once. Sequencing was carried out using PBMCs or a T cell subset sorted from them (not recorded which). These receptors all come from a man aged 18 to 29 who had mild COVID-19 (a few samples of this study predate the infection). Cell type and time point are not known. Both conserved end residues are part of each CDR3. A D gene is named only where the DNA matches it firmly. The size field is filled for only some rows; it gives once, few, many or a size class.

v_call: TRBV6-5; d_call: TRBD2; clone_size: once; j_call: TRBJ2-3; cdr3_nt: TGTGCCAGCAGTCCGATAGCGGGGCACACAGATACGCAGTATTTT; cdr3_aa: CASSPIAGHTDTQYF
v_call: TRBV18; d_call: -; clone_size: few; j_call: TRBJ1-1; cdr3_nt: TGTGCCAGCTCACCCGCTCCGGCCACTGAAGCTTTCTTT; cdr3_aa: CASSPAPATEAFF
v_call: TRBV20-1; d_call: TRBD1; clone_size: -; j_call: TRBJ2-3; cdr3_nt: TGCAGTGCTAGTATTGGGACAGGGGGCACAGATACGCAGTATTTT; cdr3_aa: CSASIGTGGTDTQYF
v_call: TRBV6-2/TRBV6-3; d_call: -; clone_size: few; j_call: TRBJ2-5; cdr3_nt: TGTGCCAGCAGTTTTTCAGGGGTCCGCATCCGCGAAGAGACCCAGTACTTC; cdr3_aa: CASSFSGVRIREETQYF
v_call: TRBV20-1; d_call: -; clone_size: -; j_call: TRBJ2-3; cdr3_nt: TGCAGTGCTAATGGGATTTCGGATACGCAGTATTTT; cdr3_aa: CSANGISDTQYF
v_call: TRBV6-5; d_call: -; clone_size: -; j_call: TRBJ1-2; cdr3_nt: TGTGCCAGCAGTTACAACGGAGAATATGGCTACACCTTC; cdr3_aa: CASSYNGEYGYTF
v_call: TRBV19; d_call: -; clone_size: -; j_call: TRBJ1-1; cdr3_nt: TGTGCCAGTAGTATGAGGCTGCTCACTGAAGCTTTCTTT; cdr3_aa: CASSMRLLTEAFF
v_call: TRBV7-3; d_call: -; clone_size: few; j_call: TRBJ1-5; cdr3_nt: TGTGCCAGCAGCTTAACAGGGAGCCAGCCCCAGCATTTT; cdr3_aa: CASSLTGSQPQHF
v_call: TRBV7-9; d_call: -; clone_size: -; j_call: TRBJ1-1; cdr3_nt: TGTGCCAGCAGCCCAACTCAAGGGGGCACTGAAGCTTTCTTT; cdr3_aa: CASSPTQGGTEAFF
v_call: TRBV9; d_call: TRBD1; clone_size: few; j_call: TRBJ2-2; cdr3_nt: TGTGCCAGCAGCGATTGGACAGGCTTGGGAACCGGGGAGCTGTTTTTT; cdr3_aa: CASSDWTGLGTGELFF
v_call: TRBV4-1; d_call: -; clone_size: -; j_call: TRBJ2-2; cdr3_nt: TGCGCCAGCAGCCACGCAACTGAAAGTACCGGGGAGCTGTTTTTT; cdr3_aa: CASSHATESTGELFF
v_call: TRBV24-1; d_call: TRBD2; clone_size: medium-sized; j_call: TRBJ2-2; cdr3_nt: TGTGCCACCAGTGATTTAGCGGGGGACACCGGGGAGCTGTTTTTT; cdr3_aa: CATSDLAGDTGELFF
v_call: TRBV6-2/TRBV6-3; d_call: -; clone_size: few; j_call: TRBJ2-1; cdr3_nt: TGTGCCAGCAGTTACTCGAGGGTACGGCGGGGCCCTCTCCATGAGCAGTTCTTC; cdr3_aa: CASSYSRVRRGPLHEQFF
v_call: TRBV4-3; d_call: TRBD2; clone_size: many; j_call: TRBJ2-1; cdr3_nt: TGCGCCAGCAGCCAAGAAGGCGGGGGGGCTTGGCAGTTCTTC; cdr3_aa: CASSQEGGGAWQFF
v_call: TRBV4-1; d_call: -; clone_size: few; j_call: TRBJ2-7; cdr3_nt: TGCGCCAGCAGCCAACGACTTAGCTACGCCTACGAGCAGTACTTC; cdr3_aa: CASSQRLSYAYEQYF
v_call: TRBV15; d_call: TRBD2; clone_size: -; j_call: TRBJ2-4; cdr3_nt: TGTGCCACCAGCAGGCAACTAGCGGGGCGGGACATTCAGTACTTC; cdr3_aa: CATSRQLAGRDIQYF
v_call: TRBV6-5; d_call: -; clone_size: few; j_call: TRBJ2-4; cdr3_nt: TGTGCCAGCAGCCACTCTGACAGGCTATTCCCCAAAAACATTCAGTACTTC; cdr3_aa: CASSHSDRLFPKNIQYF
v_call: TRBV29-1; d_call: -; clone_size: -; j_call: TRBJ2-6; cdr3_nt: TGCAGCGTTCCGGGGCTGGGAGACTCTGGGGCCAACGTCCTGACTTTC; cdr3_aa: CSVPGLGDSGANVLTF
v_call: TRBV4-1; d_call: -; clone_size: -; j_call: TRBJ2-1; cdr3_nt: TGCGCCAGCAGCCACGCAGCGGACAGTTTGCACAATGAGCAGTTCTTC; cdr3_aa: CASSHAADSLHNEQFF
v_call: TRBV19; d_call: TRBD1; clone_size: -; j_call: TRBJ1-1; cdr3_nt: TGTGCCAGTAGAGGAGGGGGCCGAACTGAAGCTTTCTTT; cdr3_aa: CASRGGGRTEAFF
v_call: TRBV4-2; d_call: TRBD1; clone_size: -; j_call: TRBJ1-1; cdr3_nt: TGTGCCAGCAGCCTAAGTCGGACAGGGGGCAACACTGAAGCTTTCTTT; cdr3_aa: CASSLSRTGGNTEAFF
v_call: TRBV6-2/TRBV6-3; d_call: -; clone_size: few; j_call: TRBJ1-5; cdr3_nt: TGTGCCAGCAGTTACTTGGAGGGAGGCAATCAGCCCCAGCATTTT; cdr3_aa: CASSYLEGGNQPQHF
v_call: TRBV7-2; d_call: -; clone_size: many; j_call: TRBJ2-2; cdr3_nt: TGTGCCAGCAGCTTTTTGTTCCCAGGTTCGGCCGGGGAGCTGTTTTTT; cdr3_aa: CASSFLFPGSAGELFF
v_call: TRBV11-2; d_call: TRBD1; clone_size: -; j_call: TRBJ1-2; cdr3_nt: TGTGCCAGCAGCTTGGGACAGGCCTATGGCTACACCTTC; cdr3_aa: CASSLGQAYGYTF
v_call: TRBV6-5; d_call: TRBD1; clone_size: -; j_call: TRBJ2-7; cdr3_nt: TGTGCCAGCAGTTACGGGACAGGGTTGAACGAGCAGTACTTC; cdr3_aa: CASSYGTGLNEQYF
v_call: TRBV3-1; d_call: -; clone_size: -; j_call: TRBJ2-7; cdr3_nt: TGTGCCAGCAGCCAAGAGGCCCTCTCTACCCACTCCTACGAGCAGTACTTC; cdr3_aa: CASSQEALSTHSYEQYF
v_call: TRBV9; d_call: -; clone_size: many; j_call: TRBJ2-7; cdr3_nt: TGTGCCAGCAGCGTAGGAGCTAGCGCGTACGAGCAGTACTTC; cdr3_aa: CASSVGASAYEQYF
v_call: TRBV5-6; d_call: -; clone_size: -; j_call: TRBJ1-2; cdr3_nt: TGTGCCAGCAGCTTGGCTGGCTCGGGAAACTATGGCTACACCTTC; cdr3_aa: CASSLAGSGNYGYTF
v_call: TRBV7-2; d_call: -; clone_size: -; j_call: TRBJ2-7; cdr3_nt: TGTGCCAGCAGCTTTTCGGGTCGGGGGGCAGGATACGAGCAGTACTTC; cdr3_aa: CASSFSGRGAGYEQYF
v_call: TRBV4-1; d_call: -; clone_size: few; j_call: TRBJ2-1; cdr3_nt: TGCGCCAGCAGCCAGGGGGGACAATACAATGAGCAGTTCTTC; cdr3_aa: CASSQGGQYNEQFF
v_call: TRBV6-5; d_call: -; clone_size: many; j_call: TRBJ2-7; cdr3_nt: TGTGCCAGCAGTTACTCCAGCTACGAGCAGTACTTC; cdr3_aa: CASSYSSYEQYF